The rows below give T cell receptor beta chains drawn from one sample of a study of T cell responses to AZD1222 COVID-19 vaccine. Profiled with immunoSEQ multiplex PCR; TCRdb holds only in-frame clones, not every one. The sample records 120,000 to 150,000 clones, over 85% being singletons. Source: peripheral blood, taken on day 0 of MenACWY control vaccination. The receptors derive from an adult in good health. Both conserved end residues are part of each CDR3.

TRBV5-1	TRBJ1-1	14	CASSLGVLDTEAFF
TRBV10-3	TRBJ2-7	14	CAISGLAEMYEQYF
TRBV4-1	TRBJ1-2	14	CASSQVGQYYGYTF
TRBV19	TRBJ1-4	16	CASSLSRGGPNEKLFF
TRBV20-1	TRBJ1-5	15	CSASNTAYSNQPQHF
TRBV21-1	TRBJ1-2	13	CASSKGGGGGYTF
TRBV19	TRBJ1-1	13	CASSMTENTEAFF
TRBV3-1/TRBV3-2	TRBJ1-4	13	CASSLPTNEKLFF
TRBV2	TRBJ2-1	16	CASRRAGGGTDNEQFF
TRBV7-2	TRBJ2-3	13	CASSSQTRDTQYF